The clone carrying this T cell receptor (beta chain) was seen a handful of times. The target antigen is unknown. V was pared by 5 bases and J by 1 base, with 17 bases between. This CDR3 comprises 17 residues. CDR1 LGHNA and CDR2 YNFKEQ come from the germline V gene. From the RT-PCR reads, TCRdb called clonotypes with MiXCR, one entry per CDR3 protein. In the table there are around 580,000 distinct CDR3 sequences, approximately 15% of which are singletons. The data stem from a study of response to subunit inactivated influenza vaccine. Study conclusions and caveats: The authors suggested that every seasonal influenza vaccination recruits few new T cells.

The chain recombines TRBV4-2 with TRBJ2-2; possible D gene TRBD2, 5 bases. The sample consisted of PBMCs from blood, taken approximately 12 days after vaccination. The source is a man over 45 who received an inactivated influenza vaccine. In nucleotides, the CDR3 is TGTGCCAGCAGCTTCCAGACGGGGATCAGGAACACCGGGGAGCTGTTTTTT. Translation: CASSFQTGIRNTGELFF.